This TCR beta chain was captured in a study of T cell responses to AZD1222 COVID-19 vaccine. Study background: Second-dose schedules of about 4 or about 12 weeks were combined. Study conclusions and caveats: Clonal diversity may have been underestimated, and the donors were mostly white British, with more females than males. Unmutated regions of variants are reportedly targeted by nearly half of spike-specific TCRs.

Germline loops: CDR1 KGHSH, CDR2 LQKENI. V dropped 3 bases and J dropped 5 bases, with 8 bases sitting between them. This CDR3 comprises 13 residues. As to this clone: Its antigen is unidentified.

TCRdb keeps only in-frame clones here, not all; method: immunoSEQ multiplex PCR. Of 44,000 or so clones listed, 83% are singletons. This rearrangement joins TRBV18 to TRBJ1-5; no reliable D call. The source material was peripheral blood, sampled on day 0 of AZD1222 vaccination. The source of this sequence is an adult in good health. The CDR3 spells CASSPGSDQPQHF. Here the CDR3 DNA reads TGTGCCAGCTCACCGGGGAGCGATCAGCCCCAGCATTTT.